The 15 T cell receptor beta chains presented below share a single source sample, sequenced in a study of molecular identifiers for immune sequencing clone quantification. Using its own MiXCR run on the PCR reads, TCRdb lists one record per CDR3 protein. The sample lists some 320,000 distinct CDR3 sequences, roughly 23% seen once, with 0.75% to 0.85% in the top ten. Sequenced: naive CD8+ T cells from blood, with Jurkat cell RNA spiked in. Subset noted: FACS-sorted CD8+CD4-CCR7+CD45RA+ naive T cells. These receptors all stem from a human donor in good health. Some libraries in this study had Jurkat cell RNA spiked in.

In this sample, this clonotype turned up many times. The CDR3 spells CASSLGAYTDTQYF. The CDR3 DNA reads as TGTGCCAGCAGTTTAGGTGCTTACACAGATACGCAGTATTTT. The gene calls are TRBV12-3 or TRBV12-4 and TRBJ2-3; no clear D. The V end was cut by 1 base, the J end by 2 bases, with 7 bases between. The CDR3 spans 14 residues.

This clonotype has a count of ten or more. The chain uses TRBV7-8 and TRBJ2-3, with 8 bases lining up with TRBD2. The trim removed 8 bases at V and 3 bases at J, leaving 4 bases unmatched. CDR1 SGHVS and CDR2 FQNEAQ come from the germline V gene. This CDR3 has 13 amino acids. The CDR3 DNA follows: TGTGCCAGCCGTAGCGGGGAAACAGATACGCAGTATTTT. Protein product: CASRSGETDTQYF.

This clonotype was counted at least ten times. The CDR3 nucleotides are TGTGCCTGGAGTTCGGGACAGGGGGCGAAATATGGCTACACCTTC. Translating gives CAWSSGQGAKYGYTF. The rearrangement joins TRBV30 to TRBJ1-2; 12 bases line up with TRBD1. The CDR3 runs to 15 residues. The V segment lost 2 bases and the J segment 5 bases; nucleotides outside the gene matches: 6. The germline V gene has CDR1 GTSNPN and CDR2 SVGIG (reference sequence).

This clonotype was counted between two and nine times. It may be a read error: a sequence one base away is much more abundant. The chain joins TRBV7-2 to TRBJ1-1; D is unclear. The CDR3 has 15 amino acids. The germline V and J ends were trimmed by 5 bases and 5 bases, with 18 bases remaining between them. Germline CDR1 reads SGHTA; CDR2 reads FQGNSA. The CDR3 nucleotides read TGTGCCAGCAGCCCTGGGGATGAGAGCTGGACTGAAGCTTTCTTT. Its protein product is CASSPGDESWTEAFF.

This clonotype was seen at least ten times. The chain employs TRBV27 and TRBJ2-3; D perhaps matches TRBD2 (6 bases). V shed 3 bases and J shed 2 bases, with 12 bases lying between them. The CDR3 runs to 15 residues. The V gene's germline CDR1 is MNHEY and CDR2 SMNVEV (reference sequence). CDR3 coding DNA: TGTGCCAGCAGTTTGGGTAGCGGATACACAGATACGCAGTATTTT. Translating gives CASSLGSGYTDTQYF.

The gene calls are TRBV20-1 and TRBJ2-3; 7 bases fit TRBD2. The V gene end was trimmed by 5 bases and the J gene end by 4 bases; junction bases not matched to a gene: 12. Per germline, CDR1 DFQATT and CDR2 SNEGSKA (reference sequence). This CDR3 is 15 amino acids long. DNA for the CDR3: TGCAGTGCTCCAGTCGGGGAGGGTGGAGCAGATACGCAGTATTTT. Protein product: CSAPVGEGGADTQYF.

In its sample, this clonotype was seen many times. The genes are TRBV7-8 and TRBJ1-1; a possible D gene is TRBD1 (6 bases). Germline V gives CDR1 SGHVS, CDR2 FQNEAQ. Between the trimmed V and J ends, which lost 0 bases and 5 bases, there was a span of 13 bases. This CDR3 is 15 amino acids long. The CDR3 spells CASSLARGAGTEAFF. The CDR3 DNA is TGTGCCAGCAGCTTAGCGAGGGGGGCGGGGACTGAAGCTTTCTTT.

This clonotype was counted at least ten times. The V and J genes are TRBV14 and TRBJ1-2; the match to TRBD1 covers 7 bases. J gave up 3 bases and V 3 bases, and 7 bases lay outside the gene matches. CDR1 and CDR2 from the germline V gene are SGHDN and FVKESK. The CDR3 covers 15 residues. The CDR3 spells CASSHNHRGDYGYTF. The CDR3 DNA reads TGTGCCAGCAGCCATAACCACAGGGGCGACTATGGCTACACCTTC.

This sequence joins TRBV19 and TRBJ2-7; D might be TRBD2 (5 bases). Germline V gene lookup returns CDR1 LNHDA and CDR2 SQIVND (reference sequence). The CDR3 has 13 amino acids. Trimming removed 5 bases from V and 5 bases from J, with 13 bases in between. The CDR3 reads CASSPPEGDEQYF. Here the CDR3 DNA reads TGTGCCAGTAGTCCCCCTGAGGGAGACGAGCAGTACTTC. Together with reference TRBV19 and TRBJ2-7, the CDR3 gives the full variable domain: DGGITQSPKYLFRKEGQNVTLSCEQNLNHDAMYWYRQDPGQGLRLIYYSQIVNDFQKGDIAEGYSVSREKKESFPLTVTSAQKNPTAFYLCASSPPEGDEQYFGPGTRLTVT.

This clonotype appeared many times. V gene TRBV29-1 combines with J gene TRBJ1-1, with 7 bases matching TRBD1. The V gene end was trimmed by 5 bases and the J gene end by 1 base; junction bases not matched to a gene: 10. Looked up from germline, CDR1 is SQVTM and CDR2 is ANQGSEA. CDR3 length: 15 residues. The CDR3 nucleotides are TGCAGCGTTTCCCCCTTACAGGGGCCGAACACTGAAGCTTTCTTT. Its protein is CSVSPLQGPNTEAFF.

With respect to this clonotype: A much bigger clone sits one base away, suggesting this may be a read error. V usage is TRBV30 and J usage is TRBJ1-4; D gene unclear. V lost 0 bases and J lost 7, with 6 bases in between. There are 12 residues in the CDR3. Per germline, CDR1 GTSNPN and CDR2 SVGIG (reference sequence). CDR3 region: CAWSVVGEKLFF. The CDR3, as DNA: TGTGCCTGGAGTGTTGTTGGTGAAAAACTGTTTTTT.

This clonotype was counted many times. The chain has TRBV29-1 and TRBJ2-3, with D perhaps matching TRBD1 (6 bases). The CDR3 sequence is 16 residues long. CDR1 and CDR2 from the germline V gene are SQVTM and ANQGSEA. V was clipped by 0 bases and J by 4 bases, with 17 bases between them. The CDR3 sequence is CSVEDLEGDPADTQYF. The CDR3 DNA reads as TGCAGCGTTGAAGATCTCGAGGGGGACCCGGCAGATACGCAGTATTTT.

This clonotype appeared many times. The rearrangement joins TRBV5-1 to TRBJ2-3; the D gene is possibly TRBD1 (6 bases). Germline assignment: CDR1 SGHRS and CDR2 YFSETQ. The CDR3 loop spans 14 amino acids. V lost 3 bases, J lost 1 base, and 9 bases lay in between. The CDR3 DNA is TGCGCCAGCAGCTCCAGGGGTGGCACAGATACGCAGTATTTT. This sequence encodes CASSSRGGTDTQYF.

This clonotype has only one observation. A much larger clone is a single base away; this may be a read error. The V and J genes are TRBV7-2 and TRBJ2-1; a weak D match, TRBD2 (6 bases). Germline CDR1 reads SGHTA; CDR2 reads FQGNSA. The CDR3 extends over 17 amino acids. Trimming removed 3 bases at V and 8 bases at J, with 23 bases between. The CDR3 DNA sequence: TGTGCCAGCAGCTTGGGGGGTGGACTTTCGGGCCGCGATGAGCAGTTCTTC. It codes for CASSLGGGLSGRDEQFF.

This clonotype was recorded at least ten times. V usage is TRBV9 and J usage is TRBJ2-1, with a possible D match to TRBD1 (5 bases). The CDR3 loop spans 13 amino acids. Trimming shortened V by 4 bases and J by 5 bases, and 10 bases separated the two germline ends. In germline, CDR1 is SGDLS, CDR2 YYNGEE. This CDR3 is CASSLDRHNEQFF. CDR3 DNA: TGTGCCAGCAGCCTCGACAGACACAATGAGCAGTTCTTC.